Each of the 26 T cell receptor beta chains below was sequenced from the same sample in a study of T cells in women clearing cervical HPV infection. The data were produced by immunoSEQ multiplex PCR, yet TCRdb's version contains in-frame clones alone and is incomplete. The sample data list some 23,000 clones. The material sequenced was blood buffy coat. The receptor set was obtained from a woman between 18 and 70 years old with a cervical HPV16 infection that either progressed to CIN3+ or cleared (not recorded which).

As to this clone: The read terminates 3 residues before the CDR3 end, so the remaining end is supplied by the germline J gene. The V and J genes are TRBV30 and TRBJ1-5, with D perhaps TRBD1 (6 bases). V was clipped by 0 bases and J by 5 bases, with 14 bases between them. Germline CDR1 reads GTSNPN; CDR2 reads SVGIG (reference sequence). The CDR3 is 15 residues long. Partial CDR3 DNA: TGTGCCTGGAGTGTTCAGGGGCTTCGGGATCAGCCC. Protein: CAWSVQGLRDQP. The entire CDR3 protein reads CAWSVQGLRDQPQHF.

With regard to this clone: From the germline J gene comes the end of the CDR3, since the read stops 3 residues before it. The gene calls are TRBV15 and TRBJ2-3, with 10 positions matching TRBD2. The CDR3 loop spans 15 amino acids. Germline V CDR1 and CDR2: LNHNV, YYDKDF (reference sequence). V lost 5 bases to trimming and J lost 4 bases; unmatched junction nucleotides: 6. The CDR3 loop is CATSGSGRWPDTQYF. The sequenced CDR3 bases are TGTGCCACCAGCGGTAGCGGGAGGTGGCCAGATACG. The full variable domain, completed using reference TRBV15 and TRBJ2-3, is DAMVIQNPRYQVTQFGKPVTLSCSQTLNHNVMYWYQQKSSQAPKLLFHYYDKDFNNEADTPDNFQSRRPNTSFCFLDIRSPGLGDTAMYLCATSGSGRWPDTQYFGPGTRLTVL.

Comments on this clone: From the germline J gene comes the end of the CDR3, since the read stops 3 residues before it. This chain joins TRBV19 and TRBJ1-6; D is unclear. The V gene lost 3 bases and the J gene lost 10 bases, with 13 bases spanning the gap. Looked up from germline, CDR1 is LNHDA and CDR2 is SQIVND (reference sequence). The CDR3 sequence is 14 residues long. The CDR3 DNA, read in part, is TGTGCCAGTAGTATGGACTGGGGAAGATCACCC. Translation: CASSMDWGRSP. The CDR3, in full, reads CASSMDWGRSPLHF.

Worth noting for this clone: The CDR3 end falls 3 residues outside the read, so it is completed with the germline J gene. This chain links TRBV20-1 with TRBJ2-1; TRBD2 aligns across 8 bases. The CDR3 contains 14 residues. CDR1 and CDR2 from the germline V gene are DFQATT and SNEGSKA (reference sequence). With 2 bases clipped from V and 3 bases from J, the junction kept 3 bases outside the gene matches. The CDR3: CSARYSGSYNEQFF. CDR3 bases read: TGCAGTGCTAGATACAGCGGGAGCTACAATGAG.

In regard to this clone: The CDR3 goes on 3 residues after the read ends, and that part is filled in from the germline J gene. This rearrangement joins TRBV2 to TRBJ2-5, with D possibly being TRBD2 (5 bases). Per the germline V gene, CDR1 is SNHLY and CDR2 is FYNNEI. The V end lost 7 bases, the J end lost 3 bases, and 15 bases lay between the germline ends. This CDR3 spans 14 amino acids. The covered CDR3 bases are TGTGCCAGCAAAACGGTCAACGGGGAAGAGACC. Translation: CASKTVNGEET. The entire CDR3 protein is CASKTVNGEETQYF.

Of note for this clone: The read is 3 residues too short to cover the CDR3 end, so that end is filled in from the germline J gene. The rearrangement links TRBV5-1 to TRBJ2-7, with 12 positions matching TRBD2. This CDR3 contains 14 residues. The V gene end was trimmed by 9 bases and the J gene end by 2 bases; junction bases not matched to a gene: 6. Germline assignment: CDR1 SGHRS and CDR2 YFSETQ. The CDR3 spells CAKPLAGGAYEQYF. CDR3 DNA, as far as it was read: TGCGCCAAACCACTAGCGGGAGGCGCCTACGAG.

Note on this clone: The read halts 3 residues ahead of the CDR3 end, with the missing end drawn from the germline J gene. The chain combines TRBV19 with TRBJ2-7; TRBD2 aligns across 7 bases. V was pared by 4 bases and J by 3 bases, with 9 bases of the junction left unmatched. This CDR3 region has 15 residues. Per germline, CDR1 LNHDA and CDR2 SQIVND (reference sequence). Partial CDR3 DNA: TGTGCCAGTAGTAACTCGGGGGGATTGAGCTACGAG. Translated: CASSNSGGLSYE. The whole CDR3 protein is CASSNSGGLSYEQYF.

Note on this clone: Read data end 3 residues before the CDR3 end; the end is taken from the germline J gene. The rearrangement links TRBV20-1 to TRBJ2-1; 12 nucleotides match TRBD2. This CDR3 region has 13 residues. The ends lost 5 bases at V and 8 bases at J; junction bases unmatched: 4. Germline CDR1 and CDR2: DFQATT and SNEGSKA (reference sequence). The CDR3 reads CSAGLAGRDEQFF. The part of the CDR3 DNA that was read is TGCAGTGCTGGACTAGCGGGGCGGGATGAG.

A word on this clone: The read ends 3 residues shy of where the CDR3 ends; the end is completed using the germline J gene. This chain connects TRBV7-9 to TRBJ2-5, with TRBD1 matching 8 bases. The CDR3 runs to 15 residues. CDR1 is SEHNR, CDR2 FQNEAQ, per germline (reference sequence). The ends lost 5 bases at V and 5 bases at J; junction bases unmatched: 10. CDR3 loop: CASSAATGVTETQYF. The DNA read from the CDR3 is TGTGCCAGCAGCGCCGCGACAGGGGTAACGGAGACC.

Comments on this clone: The read halts 3 residues ahead of the CDR3 end, with the missing end drawn from the germline J gene. V gene TRBV18 combines with J gene TRBJ2-3, with a tentative D call TRBD2 (6 bases). With 3 bases removed from V and 4 bases from J, the gap between germline ends came to 11 bases. CDR1 is KGHSH and CDR2 is LQKENI in the germline V gene. The CDR3 sequence is 14 residues long. CDR3 DNA (partial): TGTGCCAGCTCACCCTTCGGCGGGGCAGATACG. Translating gives CASSPFGGADT. Given in full, the CDR3 is CASSPFGGADTQYF.

On this clone itself: Sequencing ends 3 residues short of the CDR3 end; the germline J gene provides the rest. The genes are TRBV2 and TRBJ1-1; TRBD1 is a possible D gene (5 bases). Trimming pared 4 bases from V and 1 base from J, leaving 10 bases between. CDR1 and CDR2 (germline): SNHLY, FYNNEI. This CDR3 comprises 14 residues. The sequenced part of the CDR3 DNA is TGTGCCAGCAGTGTGGACGGGGGGAACACTGAA. Translated: CASSVDGGNTE. The complete CDR3 protein is CASSVDGGNTEAFF.

Concerning this clone: From the germline J gene comes the end of the CDR3, since the read stops 3 residues before it. The chain recombines TRBV6-1 with TRBJ1-1; 10 nucleotides agree with TRBD1. There are 16 residues in the CDR3. The V gene end was trimmed by 1 base and the J gene end by 4 bases; junction bases not matched to a gene: 6. Germline V CDR1 and CDR2: MNHNS, SASEGT. CDR3 DNA (partial): TGTGCCAGCAGTGAAGGGGGGACAGGGGTTAGCACTGAA. Translating gives CASSEGGTGVSTE. The entire CDR3 is CASSEGGTGVSTEAFF.

Worth noting for this clone: The CDR3 end lies 3 residues beyond the end of the read and is filled in from the germline J gene. The V gene is TRBV18, the J gene TRBJ2-2; either TRBD1 or TRBD2 may fit D (5 bases each). The germline V gene encodes CDR1 KGHSH and CDR2 LQKENI. The CDR3 loop spans 14 amino acids. The CDR3 here is CASSPVEGLEKLFF. The sequenced CDR3 bases are TGTGCCAGCTCACCAGTCGAGGGGCTGGAAAAG.

This clone is deemed medium-sized (0.01 to 0.1%) by its frequency. The read gets to within 3 residues of the CDR3 end, and the germline J gene fills in the rest. This rearrangement joins TRBV18 to TRBJ1-4; unclear D gene. V was shortened by 3 bases and J by 7 bases, with 12 bases between the two germline ends. The CDR3 extends over 14 amino acids. Germline V gene data show CDR1 as KGHSH and CDR2 as LQKENI. The CDR3 loop is CASSPGLLSEKLFF. The CDR3 DNA, read in part, is TGTGCCAGCTCACCGGGCCTCTTGTCTGAAAAA. The full variable domain, its missing parts supplied by reference TRBV18 and TRBJ1-4, is NAGVMQNPRHLVRRRGQEARLRCSPMKGHSHVYWYRQLPEEGLKFMVYLQKENIIDESGMPKERFSAEFPKEGPSILRIQQVVRGDSAAYFCASSPGLLSEKLFFGSGTQLSVL.

The covered CDR3 bases are TGCAGTGCTAGTTTGCAGGGGCCAGATACG. Protein sequence: CSASLQGPDT. The complete CDR3 protein is CSASLQGPDTQYF. This chain links TRBV20-1 with TRBJ2-3; TRBD1 is a possible D gene (6 bases). The CDR3 end falls 3 residues outside the read, so it is completed with the germline J gene. This CDR3 comprises 13 residues. V lost 3 bases and J lost 4, with 11 bases in between. CDR1 and CDR2 (germline): DFQATT, SNEGSKA (reference sequence).

Details on this clone: The CDR3 extends 3 residues past the end of the read, so its final part is completed from the germline J gene. The rearrangement uses TRBV7-9 and TRBJ1-4; TRBD1 matches at 8 bases. The V segment lost 7 bases and the J segment 6 bases; nucleotides outside the gene matches: 10. The CDR3 spans 15 residues. Germline CDR1 reads SEHNR; CDR2 reads FQNEAQ (reference sequence). CDR3 DNA, as far as it was read: TGTGCCAGCAACTCTCTAGGACAGGGTCATGAAAAA. Amino acid sequence: CASNSLGQGHEK. The entire CDR3 reads CASNSLGQGHEKLFF.

A note on this clone: The CDR3 extends 3 residues past the end of the read, so its final part is completed from the germline J gene. The V gene is TRBV20-1, the J gene TRBJ2-4, with D perhaps matching TRBD1 (6 bases). From germline, CDR1 is DFQATT and CDR2 SNEGSKA (reference sequence). CDR3 length: 18 residues. Trimming cost V 0 bases and J 6 bases, with 24 bases left between them. The part of the CDR3 DNA that was read is TGCAGTGCTAGAGATAGCAGGGGAACAGGGTACGGCGGAAACATT. It is translated as CSARDSRGTGYGGNI. The full CDR3 protein is CSARDSRGTGYGGNIQYF.

Incomplete CDR3 DNA: TGTGCCAGCAGCCCCCTAGCGGGAGTCTACGAG. As protein: CASSPLAGVYE. The entire CDR3 is CASSPLAGVYEQYF. The rearrangement uses TRBV14 and TRBJ2-7; 10 bases align to TRBD2. The read halts 3 residues ahead of the CDR3 end, with the missing end drawn from the germline J gene. V dropped 4 bases and J dropped 3; count of bases not matched to a gene: 3. Germline CDR1 SGHDN, CDR2 FVKESK. This CDR3 is built from 14 residues.

For this clone: Coverage ceases 3 residues before the CDR3 finishes, and the germline J gene fills in the end. The chain couples TRBV7-9 to TRBJ1-2; D unclear. Germline V lookup: CDR1 SEHNR, CDR2 FQNEAQ (reference sequence). The CDR3 has 15 residues. The CDR3: CASSTGEVPYNDYTF. The DNA read from the CDR3 is TGTGCCAGCAGCACCGGGGAGGTCCCCTACAATGAC.

With regard to this clone: The CDR3 end falls 3 residues outside the read, so it is completed with the germline J gene. The V call is TRBV2, the J call TRBJ2-5; D might be TRBD2 (6 bases). The CDR3 contains 15 residues. Per germline, CDR1 SNHLY and CDR2 FYNNEI. Between the trimmed V and J ends, which lost 5 bases and 5 bases, there was a span of 18 bases. CDR3 bases read: TGTGCCAGCAGTTCCACCACTAGGGCGGGGGAGACC. This gives the protein CASSSTTRAGET. The complete CDR3 sequence is CASSSTTRAGETQYF.

As for this clone: The junction departs from the called germline gene at one end, perhaps through a read error. The CDR3 end is not reached by the read, which stops 3 residues before it; the germline J gene fills it in. Other DNA sequences in the same sample also yield this CDR3. This chain links TRBV19 with TRBJ1-2, with 10 bases lining up with TRBD1. Germline CDR1 LNHDA, CDR2 SQIVND (reference sequence). The CDR3 covers 16 residues. The covered CDR3 bases are TGTGCCACCAGTCCCGGGACAGGGGACGCCGTCTATGGT. It translates to CATSPGTGDAVYG. The whole CDR3 region reads CATSPGTGDAVYGYTF.

Concerning this clone itself: The CDR3 extends 3 residues past the end of the read, so its final part is completed from the germline J gene. This sequence joins TRBV4-1 and TRBJ2-5, with TRBD2 identical over 9 bases. Germline CDR1 reads MGHRA; CDR2 reads YSYEKL. The ends lost 4 bases at V and 5 bases at J; junction bases unmatched: 5. The CDR3 covers 14 residues. CDR3 DNA (partial): TGCGCCAGCAGCCCAAGACTAGCGGTGGAGACC. It yields the protein CASSPRLAVET. The complete CDR3 sequence is CASSPRLAVETQYF.

Worth noting for this clone: The read terminates 3 residues ahead of where the CDR3 ends, so the germline J gene completes it. This chain connects TRBV7-6 to TRBJ1-4, with a weak D call TRBD1 (6 bases). The CDR3 length is 17 residues. CDR1 is SGHVS and CDR2 is FNYEAQ in the germline V gene. The CDR3 spells CASSLVGTRSYNSPLFF. CDR3 DNA (partial): TGTGCCAGCAGCTTAGTAGGGACACGCTCCTATAATTCACCA.

In regard to this clone: The CDR3 goes on 3 residues after the read ends, and that part is filled in from the germline J gene. The chain recombines TRBV20-1 with TRBJ1-5; 8 bases fit TRBD1. Germline V CDR1 and CDR2: DFQATT, SNEGSKA (reference sequence). J was trimmed by 4 bases and V by 3 bases; bases with no gene match: 8. The length of the CDR3 is 15 residues. This chain's CDR3 is CSASPGTGTNQPQHF. The CDR3 DNA, read in part, is TGCAGTGCTAGTCCCGGGACAGGAACAAATCAGCCC.

As concerns this clone: The CDR3 end lies 3 residues beyond the end of the read and is filled in from the germline J gene. V usage is TRBV28 and J usage is TRBJ2-6; D might be TRBD1 (6 bases). The germline V gene has CDR1 MDHEN and CDR2 SYDVKM. V was pared by 6 bases and J by 2 bases, with 11 bases between. The CDR3 is made up of 15 amino acids. CDR3 bases read: TGTGCCAGCAGCCAAACAGGGACTGGGGCCAACGTC. It is translated as CASSQTGTGANV. The CDR3 in full is CASSQTGTGANVLTF. The full variable domain, rest sourced from reference TRBV28 and TRBJ2-6, is DVKVTQSSRYLVKRTGEKVFLECVQDMDHENMFWYRQDPGLGLRLIYFSYDVKMKEKGDIPEGYSVSREKKERFSLILESASTNQTSMYLCASSQTGTGANVLTFGAGSRLTVL.

As for this clone: Read coverage stops 3 residues before the CDR3 terminus; the germline J gene supplies the remainder. This chain uses TRBV19 with TRBJ2-6; D remains ambiguous. V was pared by 3 bases and J by 2 bases, with 11 bases between. The germline CDR1 and CDR2 sequences are LNHDA and SQIVND (reference sequence). The CDR3 is 16 amino acids. CDR3 in amino acids: CASSIHAATGANVLTF. The sequenced CDR3 bases are TGTGCCAGTAGTATTCATGCGGCCACTGGGGCCAACGTC. Looking up the rest from reference TRBV19 and TRBJ2-6 gives the full variable domain: DGGITQSPKYLFRKEGQNVTLSCEQNLNHDAMYWYRQDPGQGLRLIYYSQIVNDFQKGDIAEGYSVSREKKESFPLTVTSAQKNPTAFYLCASSIHAATGANVLTFGAGSRLTVL.